Listed below are T cell receptor beta chains from one sample, sequenced in a study of molecular identifiers for immune sequencing clone quantification. TCRdb re-analysed the PCR reads in MiXCR, keeping a single row per CDR3 protein. The sample lists 97,000 or so distinct CDR3 sequences; 20% to 30% were seen once. Sequencing input: naive CD8+ T cells from blood, with Jurkat cell RNA spiked in. These receptors all come from a human donor in good health. Some libraries in this study had Jurkat cell RNA spiked in. The CDR3 runs from the conserved cysteine through the conserved F or W. D genes are given only for firm matches. Clone size is shown for a subset of rows, as once, few, many or a class of expanded clone.

d_call: TRBD1; j_call: TRBJ2-3; v_call: TRBV12-3/TRBV12-4; clone_size: -; cdr3_aa: CASSKQGVTDTQYF; cdr3_nt: TGTGCCAGCAGCAAACAGGGGGTCACAGATACGCAGTATTTT
d_call: -; j_call: TRBJ2-2; v_call: TRBV27; clone_size: -; cdr3_aa: CASSPGPGELFF; cdr3_nt: TGTGCCAGCAGCCCAGGGCCCGGGGAGCTGTTTTTT
d_call: -; j_call: TRBJ2-7; v_call: TRBV7-6; clone_size: many; cdr3_aa: CASSLGAVSYEQYF; cdr3_nt: TGTGCCAGCAGCTTAGGGGCAGTCAGCTACGAGCAGTACTTC
d_call: -; j_call: TRBJ2-7; v_call: TRBV27; clone_size: many; cdr3_aa: CASSQRAGEQYF; cdr3_nt: TGTGCCAGCAGCCAGAGGGCGGGCGAGCAGTACTTC
d_call: TRBD2; j_call: TRBJ2-1; v_call: TRBV4-3; clone_size: few; cdr3_aa: CASSQDSLAGGNEQFF; cdr3_nt: TGCGCCAGCAGCCAAGATTCCCTAGCGGGAGGGAATGAGCAGTTCTTC
d_call: -; j_call: TRBJ2-7; v_call: TRBV12-3/TRBV12-4; clone_size: many; cdr3_aa: CASSLDGQQASDPYF; cdr3_nt: TGTGCCAGCAGTTTAGATGGGCAACAGGCCTCTGATCCGTACTTC
d_call: -; j_call: TRBJ2-1; v_call: TRBV19; clone_size: few; cdr3_aa: CASSHGTRSYNEQFF; cdr3_nt: TGTGCCAGTAGCCACGGGACCCGATCCTACAATGAGCAGTTCTTC
d_call: TRBD1; j_call: TRBJ1-3; v_call: TRBV2; clone_size: few; cdr3_aa: CASSENANTGDSGNTIYF; cdr3_nt: TGTGCCAGCAGTGAAAATGCAAATACAGGGGACTCTGGAAACACCATATATTTT
d_call: TRBD1; j_call: TRBJ2-5; v_call: TRBV12-3/TRBV12-4; clone_size: few; cdr3_aa: CASRQAPGTAGEEETQYF; cdr3_nt: TGTGCCAGCAGACAGGCCCCCGGGACAGCCGGCGAGGAGGAGACCCAGTACTTC
d_call: -; j_call: TRBJ2-7; v_call: TRBV20-1; clone_size: -; cdr3_aa: CSARTESYEQYF; cdr3_nt: TGCAGTGCTCGGACAGAATCCTACGAGCAGTACTTC
d_call: -; j_call: TRBJ2-1; v_call: TRBV30; clone_size: -; cdr3_aa: CAWSVEAAHSYNEQFF; cdr3_nt: TGTGCCTGGAGTGTAGAGGCGGCTCACTCCTACAATGAGCAGTTCTTC
d_call: -; j_call: TRBJ2-6; v_call: TRBV4-3; clone_size: many; cdr3_aa: CASSQEPGAGANVLTF; cdr3_nt: TGCGCCAGCAGCCAAGAGCCCGGGGCTGGGGCCAACGTCCTGACTTTC
d_call: -; j_call: TRBJ1-1; v_call: TRBV10-3; clone_size: -; cdr3_aa: CAISEGLTETEAFF; cdr3_nt: TGTGCCATCAGTGAAGGACTGACCGAAACTGAAGCTTTCTTT
d_call: -; j_call: TRBJ2-7; v_call: TRBV5-6; clone_size: few; cdr3_aa: CASSLRTTSYEQYF; cdr3_nt: TGTGCCAGCAGCTTAAGGACGACCTCCTACGAGCAGTACTTC
d_call: -; j_call: TRBJ2-7; v_call: TRBV4-3; clone_size: -; cdr3_aa: CASSSWARGDYEQYF; cdr3_nt: TGCGCCAGCAGCTCATGGGCAAGGGGAGACTACGAGCAGTACTTC
d_call: -; j_call: TRBJ1-6; v_call: TRBV27; clone_size: -; cdr3_aa: CASSTILGGAYNLPLHF; cdr3_nt: TGTGCCAGCAGTACCATATTGGGGGGCGCCTATAATTTACCCCTCCACTTT
d_call: -; j_call: TRBJ2-2; v_call: TRBV6-2/TRBV6-3; clone_size: -; cdr3_aa: CASSGDLNTGELFF; cdr3_nt: TGTGCCAGCTCTGGGGACCTGAACACCGGGGAGCTGTTTTTT
d_call: TRBD2; j_call: TRBJ2-1; v_call: TRBV28; clone_size: once; cdr3_aa: CASSGLVYNEQFF; cdr3_nt: TGTGCCAGCAGTGGACTAGTTTACAATGAACAGTTCTTC
d_call: -; j_call: TRBJ2-7; v_call: TRBV30; clone_size: many; cdr3_aa: CAWSVSVSYEQYF; cdr3_nt: TGTGCCTGGAGTGTAAGCGTTTCCTACGAGCAGTACTTC
d_call: -; j_call: TRBJ2-3; v_call: TRBV27; clone_size: many; cdr3_aa: CASSPMGPLDTDTQYF; cdr3_nt: TGTGCCAGCAGTCCAATGGGACCCTTGGACACAGATACGCAGTATTTT
d_call: TRBD1; j_call: TRBJ2-3; v_call: TRBV9; clone_size: -; cdr3_aa: CASSPRTGHDTDTQYF; cdr3_nt: TGTGCCAGCAGCCCCCGGACAGGGCATGACACAGATACGCAGTATTTT
d_call: -; j_call: TRBJ2-7; v_call: TRBV4-3; clone_size: many; cdr3_aa: CASSQGLGSSYEQYF; cdr3_nt: TGCGCCAGCAGCCAAGGGCTCGGAAGCTCCTACGAGCAGTACTTC
d_call: -; j_call: TRBJ2-7; v_call: TRBV7-9; clone_size: few; cdr3_aa: CASSQMPHEQYF; cdr3_nt: TGTGCCAGCAGCCAAATGCCCCACGAGCAGTACTTC
d_call: -; j_call: TRBJ2-3; v_call: TRBV2; clone_size: many; cdr3_aa: CASSDLESTDTQYF; cdr3_nt: TGTGCCAGCAGTGATCTTGAGAGCACAGATACGCAGTATTTT
d_call: -; j_call: TRBJ2-4; v_call: TRBV6-5; clone_size: -; cdr3_aa: CASSYSDGLNIQYF; cdr3_nt: TGTGCCAGCAGTTACTCAGACGGGTTAAACATTCAGTACTTC
d_call: -; j_call: TRBJ2-4; v_call: TRBV3-1; clone_size: -; cdr3_aa: CTSSHNGGLAKNIQYF; cdr3_nt: TGTACCAGCAGCCACAACGGGGGCTTAGCCAAAAACATTCAGTACTTC
d_call: TRBD1; j_call: TRBJ2-7; v_call: TRBV11-2; clone_size: -; cdr3_aa: CASSVGQGAYEQYF; cdr3_nt: TGTGCCAGCAGCGTCGGACAGGGGGCGTACGAGCAGTACTTC
d_call: TRBD1; j_call: TRBJ2-7; v_call: TRBV5-5; clone_size: many; cdr3_aa: CASSWGQGADEQYF; cdr3_nt: TGTGCCAGCAGCTGGGGACAGGGGGCGGACGAGCAGTACTTC
d_call: -; j_call: TRBJ2-1; v_call: TRBV7-3; clone_size: many; cdr3_aa: CASSLISGSNEQFF; cdr3_nt: TGTGCCAGCAGCTTAATTTCCGGGAGCAATGAGCAGTTCTTC
d_call: -; j_call: TRBJ2-7; v_call: TRBV30; clone_size: -; cdr3_aa: CAWGVIKSDLQHF; cdr3_nt: TGTGCCTGGGGTGTAATCAAGTCAGACCTTCAGCACTTC
d_call: -; j_call: TRBJ2-7; v_call: TRBV20-1; clone_size: many; cdr3_aa: CSARRTSSYEQYF; cdr3_nt: TGCAGTGCTAGACGGACAAGCTCCTACGAGCAGTACTTC
d_call: -; j_call: TRBJ1-4; v_call: TRBV11-3; clone_size: few; cdr3_aa: CASSPRYGGTNEKLFF; cdr3_nt: TGTGCCAGCAGCCCCCGGTACGGGGGGACTAATGAAAAACTGTTTTTT
d_call: -; j_call: TRBJ2-6; v_call: TRBV7-9; clone_size: many; cdr3_aa: CASSSSRVSGANVLTF; cdr3_nt: TGTGCCAGCAGCTCCTCTAGGGTTTCTGGGGCCAACGTCCTGACTTTC
d_call: -; j_call: TRBJ2-7; v_call: TRBV12-3/TRBV12-4; clone_size: -; cdr3_aa: CASRSSRYEQYF; cdr3_nt: TGTGCCAGCAGGTCGAGTCGCTACGAGCAGTACTTC
d_call: TRBD1; j_call: TRBJ2-1; v_call: TRBV12-3/TRBV12-4; clone_size: -; cdr3_aa: CASTNAAGTGDLDEQFF; cdr3_nt: TGTGCCAGCACCAACGCGGCCGGGACAGGGGACTTGGATGAGCAGTTCTTC
d_call: TRBD1; j_call: TRBJ2-3; v_call: TRBV6-5; clone_size: many; cdr3_aa: CASSYRPGTGFEDTQYF; cdr3_nt: TGTGCCAGCAGTTACCGTCCCGGGACAGGGTTCGAGGATACGCAGTATTTT
d_call: TRBD1; j_call: TRBJ2-7; v_call: TRBV7-9; clone_size: -; cdr3_aa: CASSLDRGPEQYF; cdr3_nt: TGTGCCAGCAGCTTAGACAGGGGCCCCGAGCAGTACTTC
d_call: -; j_call: TRBJ2-3; v_call: TRBV27; clone_size: -; cdr3_aa: CASTPTLGIPDTQYF; cdr3_nt: TGTGCCAGCACCCCGACCTTGGGGATCCCAGATACGCAGTATTTT
d_call: -; j_call: TRBJ1-1; v_call: TRBV7-9; clone_size: few; cdr3_aa: CASSRLPDLIAFF; cdr3_nt: TGTGCCAGCAGCCGATTACCTGATTTGATAGCTTTCTTT
d_call: -; j_call: TRBJ2-2; v_call: TRBV19; clone_size: few; cdr3_aa: CASSLSVGTGELFF; cdr3_nt: TGTGCCAGTAGTCTTTCGGTGGGGACCGGGGAGCTGTTTTTT
d_call: -; j_call: TRBJ2-7; v_call: TRBV6-5; clone_size: -; cdr3_aa: CASSSKRAGSYEQYF; cdr3_nt: TGTGCCAGCAGTTCAAAACGGGCCGGATCCTACGAGCAGTACTTC
d_call: TRBD2; j_call: TRBJ2-3; v_call: TRBV20-1; clone_size: many; cdr3_aa: CSAPTLGLAYSTDTQYF; cdr3_nt: TGCAGTGCCCCAACCCTCGGACTAGCGTATAGCACAGATACGCAGTATTTT
d_call: -; j_call: TRBJ2-7; v_call: TRBV3-1; clone_size: -; cdr3_aa: CASSQAVPGIRAF; cdr3_nt: TGTGCCAGCAGCCAGGCCGTCCCAGGGATAAGGGCTTTC
d_call: -; j_call: TRBJ2-3; v_call: TRBV9; clone_size: -; cdr3_aa: CASSVALSDTQYF; cdr3_nt: TGTGCCAGCAGCGTAGCTCTATCAGATACGCAGTATTTT
d_call: TRBD2; j_call: TRBJ2-5; v_call: TRBV9; clone_size: -; cdr3_aa: CASSVGGSGRKETQYF; cdr3_nt: TGTGCCAGCAGCGTAGGGGGTAGCGGGAGAAAAGAGACCCAGTACTTC
d_call: -; j_call: TRBJ1-5; v_call: TRBV27; clone_size: few; cdr3_aa: CASSFGGGSNQPQHF; cdr3_nt: TGTGCCAGCAGTTTCGGGGGTGGGAGCAATCAGCCCCAGCATTTT
d_call: -; j_call: TRBJ2-2; v_call: TRBV6-2/TRBV6-3; clone_size: -; cdr3_aa: CASSLDQALNTGELFF; cdr3_nt: TGTGCCAGCAGCCTCGACCAGGCCTTGAACACCGGGGAGCTGTTTTTT
d_call: -; j_call: TRBJ2-7; v_call: TRBV7-9; clone_size: many; cdr3_aa: CASSDVIYEQYF; cdr3_nt: TGTGCCAGCAGCGACGTGATCTACGAGCAGTACTTC
d_call: -; j_call: TRBJ1-1; v_call: TRBV27; clone_size: many; cdr3_aa: CASSATPGVEAFF; cdr3_nt: TGTGCCAGCAGTGCCACCCCCGGAGTTGAAGCTTTCTTT
d_call: -; j_call: TRBJ1-5; v_call: TRBV4-3; clone_size: many; cdr3_aa: CASSQDRGGYQPQHF; cdr3_nt: TGCGCCAGCAGCCAAGATCGTGGAGGATACCAGCCCCAGCATTTT
d_call: TRBD2; j_call: TRBJ2-1; v_call: TRBV13; clone_size: few; cdr3_aa: CASSLRARGLADNEQFF; cdr3_nt: TGTGCCAGCAGCCTCCGGGCTCGGGGACTAGCGGACAATGAGCAGTTCTTC
d_call: -; j_call: TRBJ2-5; v_call: TRBV28; clone_size: many; cdr3_aa: CASGPGLQETQYF; cdr3_nt: TGTGCCAGCGGGCCAGGCTTACAAGAGACCCAGTACTTC
d_call: TRBD1; j_call: TRBJ2-1; v_call: TRBV2; clone_size: -; cdr3_aa: CASSDPGTGYNEQFF; cdr3_nt: TGTGCCAGCAGTGACCCCGGGACAGGTTACAATGAGCAGTTCTTC
d_call: TRBD1; j_call: TRBJ2-1; v_call: TRBV13; clone_size: -; cdr3_aa: CASLGQGSSDEQFF; cdr3_nt: TGTGCCAGTTTGGGACAGGGGTCGTCGGATGAGCAGTTCTTC
d_call: TRBD2; j_call: TRBJ2-5; v_call: TRBV20-1; clone_size: many; cdr3_aa: CSARDSGGGETQYF; cdr3_nt: TGCAGTGCTAGAGATTCCGGGGGGGGAGAGACCCAGTACTTC